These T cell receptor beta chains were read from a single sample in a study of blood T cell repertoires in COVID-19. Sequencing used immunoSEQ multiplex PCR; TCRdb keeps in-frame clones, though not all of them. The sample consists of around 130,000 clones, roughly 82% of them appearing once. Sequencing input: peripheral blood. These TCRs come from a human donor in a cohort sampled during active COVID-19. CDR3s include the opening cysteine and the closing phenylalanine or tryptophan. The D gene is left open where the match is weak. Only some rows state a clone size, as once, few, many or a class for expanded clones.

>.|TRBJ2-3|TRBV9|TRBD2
CASSAGGGTSLDTQYF
TGTGCCAGCAGCGCCGGAGGAGGGACTAGTTTAGATACGCAGTATTTT
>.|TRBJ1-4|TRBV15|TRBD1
CATSRAGAGGGKLFF
TGTGCCACCAGCAGGGCGGGGGCAGGGGGCGGAAAACTGTTTTTT
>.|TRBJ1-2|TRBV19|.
CASSIPDTLYGYTF
TGTGCCAGTAGTATCCCAGATACCTTGTATGGCTACACCTTC
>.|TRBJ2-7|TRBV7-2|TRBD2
CASSLSLAGPLEQYF
TGTGCCAGCAGCTTAAGTCTAGCGGGGCCCCTCGAGCAGTACTTC
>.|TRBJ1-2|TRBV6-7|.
CASSVADGRGYGYTF
TGTGCCAGCAGTGTCGCGGACGGTCGGGGTTATGGCTACACCTTC
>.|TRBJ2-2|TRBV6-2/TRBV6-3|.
CASSYAGAVLFF
TGTGCCAGCAGTTATGCAGGGGCTGTGCTGTTTTTT
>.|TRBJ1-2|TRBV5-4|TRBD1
CASSYSTGLGYTF
TGTGCCAGCAGCTATTCGACAGGGCTCGGCTACACCTTC
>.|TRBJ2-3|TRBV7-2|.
CASSLTGWGADTQYF
TGTGCCAGCAGCTTAACAGGGTGGGGAGCAGATACGCAGTATTTT
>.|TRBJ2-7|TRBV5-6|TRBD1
CASSFGQGANEQYF
TGTGCCAGCAGCTTTGGACAGGGGGCCAACGAGCAGTACTTC
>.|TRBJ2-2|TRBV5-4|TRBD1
CASSLGTGGPNTGELFF
TGTGCCAGCAGCTTGGGGACAGGGGGGCCAAACACCGGGGAGCTGTTTTTT
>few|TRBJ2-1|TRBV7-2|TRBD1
CASSLKGQFYNEQFF
TGTGCCAGCAGCTTAAAGGGACAGTTCTACAATGAGCAGTTCTTC
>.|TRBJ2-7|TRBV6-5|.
CASSSTSYEQYF
TGTGCCAGCAGTTCCACCAGCTACGAGCAGTACTTC
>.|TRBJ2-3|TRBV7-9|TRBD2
CASSPVTAGITDTQYF
TGTGCCAGCAGCCCGGTTACAGCGGGGATCACAGATACGCAGTATTTT
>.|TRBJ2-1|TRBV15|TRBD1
CATSRQYTGTGGSSEQFF
TGTGCCACCAGCAGACAATACACCGGGACAGGGGGATCAAGTGAGCAGTTCTTC
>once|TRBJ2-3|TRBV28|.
CASSLPVTLAGTQYF
TGTGCCAGCAGTCTACCCGTCACCCTCGCGGGTACGCAGTATTTT
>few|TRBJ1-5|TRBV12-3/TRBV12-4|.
CASSGAGNQPQHF
TGTGCCAGCAGTGGGGCAGGGAATCAGCCCCAGCATTTT
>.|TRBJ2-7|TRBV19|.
CASSIGQGTYEQYF
TGTGCCAGTAGTATTGGGCAGGGGACATACGAGCAGTACTTC
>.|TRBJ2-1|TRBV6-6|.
CASSYDSLSSYNEQFF
TGTGCCAGCAGTTACGACAGTCTAAGCTCCTACAATGAGCAGTTCTTC
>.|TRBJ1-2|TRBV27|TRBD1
CASSLSGGASIGYTF
TGTGCCAGCAGTTTATCAGGGGGCGCGTCTATTGGCTACACCTTC
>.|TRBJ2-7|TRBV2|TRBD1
CASSWDRISYEQYF
TGTGCCAGCAGTTGGGACAGAATCTCCTACGAGCAGTACTTC
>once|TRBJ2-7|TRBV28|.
CASSLQVYEQYF
TGTGCCAGCAGCTTACAGGTCTACGAGCAGTACTTC
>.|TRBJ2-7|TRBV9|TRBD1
CASGTGATYTYYEQYF
TGTGCCAGCGGAACAGGGGCGACATACACCTACTACGAGCAGTACTTC
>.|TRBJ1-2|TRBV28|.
CASSPPLQGPYGYTF
TGTGCCAGCAGTCCCCCCCTCCAGGGGCCCTATGGCTACACCTTC
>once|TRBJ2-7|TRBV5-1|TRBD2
CASSLIASGSPLKGVQYF
TGCGCCAGCAGCTTGATTGCTAGCGGGTCTCCCTTAAAGGGGGTGCAGTACTTC
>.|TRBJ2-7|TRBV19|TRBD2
CASSPRGGLANHEQYF
TGTGCCAGTAGTCCCCGAGGGGGACTAGCGAATCACGAGCAGTACTTC
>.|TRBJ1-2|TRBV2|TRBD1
CASFPGGGFGYTF
TGTGCCAGCTTCCCGGGAGGGGGCTTTGGCTACACCTTC
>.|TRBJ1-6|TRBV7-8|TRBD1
CASSSGTGLVSPLHF
TGTGCCAGCAGCTCCGGGACAGGCCTCGTTTCACCCCTCCACTTT
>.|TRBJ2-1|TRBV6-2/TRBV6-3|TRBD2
CASSTSGGPRSYNEQFF
TGTGCCAGCAGTACTAGCGGGGGCCCTCGCTCCTACAATGAGCAGTTCTTC
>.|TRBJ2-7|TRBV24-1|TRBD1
CATSASRDRPSYEQYF
TGTGCCACCAGTGCAAGCCGGGACAGGCCTTCCTACGAGCAGTACTTC
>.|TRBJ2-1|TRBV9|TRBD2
CASSPSGGASEEQFF
TGTGCCAGCAGCCCAAGCGGGGGGGCCTCGGAGGAGCAGTTCTTC
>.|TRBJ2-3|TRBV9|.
CASSGVQGLRTDTQYF
TGTGCCAGCAGCGGAGTCCAGGGACTCCGCACAGATACGCAGTATTTT
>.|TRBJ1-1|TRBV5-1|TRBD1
CASSRGQGTQAFF
TGCGCCAGCAGCCGCGGACAGGGGACCCAAGCTTTCTTT
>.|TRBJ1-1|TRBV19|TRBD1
CASSDGTVKTEAFF
TGTGCCAGTAGTGACGGGACAGTAAAAACTGAAGCTTTCTTT
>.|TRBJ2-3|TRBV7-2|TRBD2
CASSSGLAGGTDTQYF
TGTGCCAGCAGCTCAGGACTAGCGGGGGGCACAGATACGCAGTATTTT
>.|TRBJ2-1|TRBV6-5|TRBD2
CASSYFRGGPVNEQFF
TGTGCCAGTAGTTACTTCCGGGGGGGCCCCGTCAATGAGCAGTTCTTC
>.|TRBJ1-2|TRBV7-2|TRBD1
CASSVRDRDPNGYTF
TGTGCCAGCAGCGTCCGGGACAGAGATCCAAATGGCTACACCTTC
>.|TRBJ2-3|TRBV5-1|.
CASSLAVSDTQYF
TGCGCCAGCAGCTTGGCAGTTTCCGATACGCAGTATTTT
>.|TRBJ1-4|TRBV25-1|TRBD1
CASGPGQGIEKLFF
TGTGCCAGCGGACCGGGACAGGGGATTGAAAAACTGTTTTTT
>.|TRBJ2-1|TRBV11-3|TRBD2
CASSLGGATYNEQFF
TGTGCCAGCAGCTTGGGAGGGGCGACCTACAATGAGCAGTTCTTC
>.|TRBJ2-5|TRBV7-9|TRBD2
CASIGAGGLDETQYF
TGTGCCAGCATCGGTGCGGGGGGGCTTGATGAGACCCAGTACTTC
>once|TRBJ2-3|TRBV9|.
CASSVQDTDTQYF
TGTGCCAGCAGCGTGCAGGACACAGATACGCAGTATTTT
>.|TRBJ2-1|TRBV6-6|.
CASSSGGLGPYNEQFF
TGTGCCAGCAGTTCGGGGGGCCTTGGCCCCTACAATGAGCAGTTCTTC
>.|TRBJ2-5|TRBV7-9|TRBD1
CASSSPTGGGETQYF
TGTGCCAGCAGCTCCCCGACAGGGGGCGGGGAGACCCAGTACTTC
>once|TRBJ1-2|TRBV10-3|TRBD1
CAITAGTGTGYTF
TGTGCCATCACGGCCGGGACAGGGACTGGCTACACCTTC
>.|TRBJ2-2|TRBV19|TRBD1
CASRGQGSNTGELFF
TGTGCCAGTAGGGGACAGGGGTCGAACACCGGGGAGCTGTTTTTT
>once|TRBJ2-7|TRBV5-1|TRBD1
CASSMRPGQGFSEQYF
TGCGCCAGCAGTATGCGCCCGGGACAGGGGTTTTCCGAGCAGTACTTC
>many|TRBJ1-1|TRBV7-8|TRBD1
CASSPRGGVNTEAFF
TGTGCCAGCAGCCCCCGAGGGGGCGTCAACACTGAAGCTTTCTTT
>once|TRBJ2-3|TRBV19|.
CASSYRTRATDTQYF
TGTGCCAGTAGTTATCGCACTAGGGCTACAGATACGCAGTATTTT
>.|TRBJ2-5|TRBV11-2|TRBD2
CASSQPLRRGTLQETQYF
TGTGCCAGCAGCCAGCCCCTTCGGCGGGGGACCTTACAAGAGACCCAGTACTTC